This entry concerns a single T cell receptor beta chain. This sample is drawn from a study of siplizumab effects on memory and regulatory T cells. Assay: immunoSEQ multiplex PCR; the TCRdb copy retains only in-frame clones and omits some. The sample shows 92,000 or so clones, about 87% of them seen only once. The CDR3 consists of 15 residues. Germline CDR1 reads SNHLY; CDR2 reads FYNNEI. The germline V and J ends were trimmed by 1 base and 2 bases, with 11 bases remaining between them. Sequencing used CD4+ T cells sorted from blood. This sequence joins TRBV2 and TRBJ1-1; D is ambiguous. This clonotype originated in a human donor in good health. CDR3 DNA sequence: TGTGCCAGCAGTGAAGAGGTTACGTTTAACACTGAAGCTTTCTTT. It codes for CASSEEVTFNTEAFF.